The 29 T cell receptor beta chains below were found in one sample sequenced in a study of T cell responses to AZD1222 COVID-19 vaccine. Sequencing was performed with immunoSEQ multiplex PCR; in TCRdb, only in-frame clones are kept and a portion is missing. The table lists approximately 190,000 clones, approximately 91% of them singletons. The source was peripheral blood, collected on day 0 of AZD1222 vaccination. The receptors were gathered from an adult in good health.

The CDR3 region is CASTRGQGGTNEKLFF. As DNA, the CDR3 is TGCGCCAGCACCCGGGGCCAGGGTGGAACTAATGAAAAACTGTTTTTT. J is TRBJ1-4 and V is TRBV5-1; TRBD1 might be the D (5 bases). The germline CDR1 and CDR2 sequences are SGHRS and YFSETQ. The V gene lost 6 bases and the J gene lost 1 base, with 16 bases spanning the gap. The CDR3 extends over 16 amino acids. The full variable domain, completed using reference TRBV5-1 and TRBJ1-4, is KAGVTQTPRYLIKTRGQQVTLSCSPISGHRSVSWYQQTPGQGLQFLFEYFSETQRNKGNFPGRFSGRQFSNSRSEMNVSTLELGDSALYLCASTRGQGGTNEKLFFGSGTQLSVL.

The chain uses TRBV7-9 and TRBJ2-7; the D call may be TRBD1 or TRBD2 (5 bases each). V was pared by 1 base and J by 0 bases, with 13 bases between. This CDR3 has 16 amino acids. Germline V gives CDR1 SEHNR, CDR2 FQNEAQ (reference sequence). DNA of the CDR3: TGTGCCAGCAGCTTAGGTGGGGTGAGGGGCTCCTACGAGCAGTACTTC. This encodes CASSLGGVRGSYEQYF.

V is TRBV19 and J is TRBJ1-6; D unresolved. V was trimmed by 5 bases and J by 6 bases, leaving 14 bases between them. The CDR3 has 15 residues. The germline gives CDR1 LNHDA, CDR2 SQIVND (reference sequence). The DNA for the CDR3 is TGTGCCAGTAGTTCAAACTGGGAGGGTAATTCACCCCTCCACTTT. This encodes CASSSNWEGNSPLHF.

This clone has just a few counts. The chain carries TRBV6-2 or TRBV6-3 and TRBJ1-2; possible D gene TRBD1, 5 bases. The CDR3 has 13 amino acids. Germline CDR1 is MNHEY and CDR2 is SVGEGT. Deletions cut 5 bases from V and 3 bases from J, with 10 bases between. The CDR3, as DNA: TGTGCCAGCAGTACCGGGACGGACTATGGCTACACCTTC. Translated, it gives CASSTGTDYGYTF.

The chain recombines TRBV29-1 with TRBJ2-7, with 7 bases aligning to TRBD1. The V and J ends lost 4 bases and 3 bases, in that order; junction bases with no gene match: 6. The germline gives CDR1 SQVTM, CDR2 ANQGSEA. The CDR3 is made up of 13 amino acids. For the CDR3, the DNA is TGCAGCGTTGGGGGGACAGTCCTCTACGAGCAGTACTTC. Translating gives CSVGGTVLYEQYF.

The rearrangement uses TRBV27 and TRBJ1-5, with TRBD1 matching 7 bases. Germline V gene lookup returns CDR1 MNHEY and CDR2 SMNVEV (reference sequence). The CDR3 has 14 amino acids. V shed 8 bases, J shed 9 bases, and the junction held 13 bases outside the gene matches. In nucleotides, the CDR3 is TGTGCCAGCGGAAATCCGGGACAGAGGGGGCCCCAGCATTTT. Its translation is CASGNPGQRGPQHF.

The chain employs TRBV6-5 and TRBJ1-5; 7 bases match TRBD1. The CDR3 contains 15 residues. The germline V gene encodes CDR1 MNHEY and CDR2 SVGAGI. V gave up 6 bases and J gave up 3 bases; unmatched junction bases: 8. CDR3 loop: CASRPQQGPNQPQHF. CDR3 bases: TGTGCCAGCAGGCCTCAACAGGGGCCCAATCAGCCCCAGCATTTT.

The chain is built from TRBV3-1 (or the pseudogene TRBV3-2) and TRBJ2-3; the D is unclear. The germline gives CDR1 LGHDT, CDR2 YNNKEL (reference sequence). CDR3 length equals 14 residues. Trimming removed 4 bases at V and 2 bases at J, with 10 bases between. The CDR3 region is CASSPDPFTDTQYF. Written as DNA, the CDR3 is TGTGCCAGCAGCCCAGACCCATTCACAGATACGCAGTATTTT.

This clone has just a few counts. The rearrangement joins TRBV14 to TRBJ1-1; no clear D. V was trimmed by 0 bases and J by 7 bases, leaving 9 bases between them. Germline assignment: CDR1 SGHDN and CDR2 FVKESK. The CDR3 spans 13 residues. CDR3 nucleotides: TGTGCCAGCAGCCAAGAGTGGACCGATGAAGCTTTCTTT. As protein: CASSQEWTDEAFF.

The genes are TRBV4-1 and TRBJ1-4; D is unresolved. Between the trimmed V and J ends, which lost 0 bases and 4 bases, there was a span of 12 bases. This CDR3 contains 16 residues. CDR1 and CDR2 from the germline V gene are MGHRA and YSYEKL. CDR3 sequence reads: CASSQDLRRSNEKLFF. In DNA, the CDR3 is TGCGCCAGCAGCCAAGATCTCCGGCGTAGTAATGAAAAACTGTTTTTT.

V and J are TRBV5-1 and TRBJ2-1; weak D call: TRBD1 (6 bases). Trimming took 4 bases from V and 4 from J, leaving 18 bases between them. This CDR3 is 16 amino acids long. Germline-derived CDR1 and CDR2 are SGHRS and YFSETQ. The CDR3 spells CASSLFGQSPYNEQFF. The CDR3 region has the DNA TGCGCCAGCAGCCTATTTGGACAGTCCCCTTACAATGAGCAGTTCTTC.

The rearrangement joins TRBV7-9 to TRBJ2-5; D remains unclear. Germline lookup yields CDR1 SEHNR and CDR2 FQNEAQ (reference sequence). This CDR3 comprises 15 residues. Trimming shortened V by 2 bases and J by 2 bases, and 12 bases separated the two germline ends. The CDR3 region has the DNA TGTGCCAGCAGCTTATCGGTCCACCCACAAGAGACCCAGTACTTC. This gives the protein CASSLSVHPQETQYF.

This chain uses TRBV29-1 with TRBJ2-1; 7 nucleotides agree with TRBD2. CDR1 is SQVTM, CDR2 ANQGSEA, per germline. Losses at the gene ends were 2 bases for V and 3 bases for J; bases not matched to a gene: 4. CDR3 size: 14 residues. CDR3 residues: CSVEPGTNYNEQFF. CDR3 nucleotide sequence: TGCAGCGTTGAACCCGGGACTAACTACAATGAGCAGTTCTTC.

The V and J genes are TRBV4-1 and TRBJ1-1; TRBD1 agrees at 8 bases. V lost 0 bases, J lost 7 bases, and 7 bases stayed unmatched. CDR3 length: 15 residues. Germline CDR1 is MGHRA and CDR2 is YSYEKL. The CDR3 bases are TGCGCCAGCAGCCAAGAAGAATTCAGGGGGCTTGAAGCTTTCTTT. This sequence encodes CASSQEEFRGLEAFF.

The rearrangement joins TRBV6-6 to TRBJ2-7, with TRBD1 identical over 10 bases. The V gene end was trimmed by 6 bases and the J gene end by 0 bases; junction bases not matched to a gene: 2. Germline CDR1 is MNHNY and CDR2 is SVGAGI (reference sequence). The CDR3 totals 14 residues. In DNA form, the CDR3 reads TGTGCCAGCAGGTGGACAGGGGGCTCCTACGAGCAGTACTTC. Translated, it gives CASRWTGGSYEQYF.

V is TRBV7-6 and J is TRBJ2-7; D is undetermined. CDR3 size: 14 residues. The V end lost 5 bases, the J end lost 3 bases, and 14 bases lay between the germline ends. In germline, CDR1 is SGHVS, CDR2 FNYEAQ. This CDR3 reads CASSARSGYYEQYF. CDR3 sequence (DNA): TGTGCCAGCAGCGCCCGGTCCGGTTACTACGAGCAGTACTTC.

The rearrangement uses TRBV18 and TRBJ1-5; tentative D call: TRBD1 (5 bases). CDR1 and CDR2 (germline): KGHSH, LQKENI. V was trimmed by 2 bases and J by 9 bases, leaving 11 bases between them. The CDR3 contains 13 residues. The DNA of the CDR3 is TGTGCCAGCTCACCATCGGGGGAGGGGCCCCAGCATTTT. This codes for CASSPSGEGPQHF.

The V gene is TRBV19, the J gene TRBJ1-6, with 7 bases identical to TRBD1. The CDR3 runs to 16 residues. Germline CDR1 is LNHDA and CDR2 is SQIVND (reference sequence). Losses at the gene ends were 6 bases for V and 10 bases for J; bases not matched to a gene: 15. CDR3: CASRRSQQGPTSPLHF. The CDR3 DNA reads TGTGCCAGTAGGCGCTCTCAACAGGGGCCCACCTCACCCCTCCACTTT.

The chain is built from TRBV19 and TRBJ1-1; D ambiguous. The germline V gene has CDR1 LNHDA and CDR2 SQIVND (reference sequence). The CDR3 contains 14 residues. Between the trimmed V and J ends, which lost 3 bases and 2 bases, there was a span of 10 bases. The CDR3 loop reads CASSIVRVNTEAFF. For the CDR3, the DNA is TGTGCCAGTAGTATTGTTCGAGTTAACACTGAAGCTTTCTTT.

This chain uses TRBV24-1 with TRBJ1-2; D gene uncertain. The CDR3 extends over 12 amino acids. The germline V and J ends were trimmed by 2 bases and 0 bases, with 0 bases remaining between them. Per germline, CDR1 KGHDR and CDR2 SFDVKD. In DNA, the CDR3 is TGTGCCACCAGTGATTCTAACTATGGCTACACCTTC. It codes for CATSDSNYGYTF.

The rearrangement joins TRBV18 to TRBJ1-1; no reliable D call. V lost 3 bases to trimming and J lost 5 bases, with 16 bases between them. This CDR3 contains 15 residues. From germline, CDR1 is KGHSH and CDR2 LQKENI. Written as DNA, the CDR3 is TGTGCCAGCTCACCTATTGTTGGGGTCGGAACTGAAGCTTTCTTT. Residues: CASSPIVGVGTEAFF.

The J gene is TRBJ2-7, the V gene TRBV20-1; no definite D call. The V gene lost 1 base and the J gene lost 5 bases, with 6 bases spanning the gap. The germline V gene has CDR1 DFQATT and CDR2 SNEGSKA (reference sequence). This CDR3 comprises 11 residues. CDR3 nucleotide sequence: TGCAGTGCTAGAGTGACCCACGAGCAGTACTTC. Residues: CSARVTHEQYF.

In this sample, this clone turned up a few times. The chain has TRBV15 and TRBJ1-3; D unresolved. The CDR3 covers 11 residues. Germline-derived CDR1 and CDR2 are LNHNV and YYDKDF (reference sequence). With 9 bases removed from V and 2 bases from J, the gap between germline ends came to 5 bases. In DNA, the CDR3 is TGTGCCACTCAAACTGGAAACACCATATATTTT. This sequence encodes CATQTGNTIYF. Supplemented by reference TRBV15 and TRBJ1-3, the full variable domain reads DAMVIQNPRYQVTQFGKPVTLSCSQTLNHNVMYWYQQKSSQAPKLLFHYYDKDFNNEADTPDNFQSRRPNTSFCFLDIRSPGLGDTAMYLCATQTGNTIYFGEGSWLTVV.

This rearrangement joins TRBV3-1 (or the pseudogene TRBV3-2) to TRBJ2-3; 8 bases fit TRBD2. The germline gives CDR1 LGHDT, CDR2 YNNKEL (reference sequence). The CDR3 spans 16 residues. After removal of 1 base from V and 2 bases from J, the junction contained 5 bases not matched to a gene. The CDR3 here is CASSQAWTSLTDTQYF. CDR3 nucleotide sequence: TGTGCCAGCAGCCAAGCCTGGACTAGCCTCACAGATACGCAGTATTTT.

This sequence joins TRBV7-8 and TRBJ2-3, with D perhaps matching TRBD1 (5 bases). The CDR3 extends over 15 amino acids. From germline, CDR1 is SGHVS and CDR2 FQNEAQ. Trimming took 3 bases from V and 0 from J, leaving 10 bases between them. CDR3 in DNA: TGTGCCAGCAGCTTCCGACAGACCAGCACAGATACGCAGTATTTT. Translating gives CASSFRQTSTDTQYF.

This chain uses TRBV5-1 with TRBJ2-1; D uncertain. The CDR3 spans 13 residues. Germline-derived CDR1 and CDR2 are SGHRS and YFSETQ. V lost 4 bases and J lost 1, with 6 bases in between. The CDR3 coding sequence is TGCGCCAGCAGCGCCCTTTCCTACAATGAGCAGTTCTTC. Translating it yields CASSALSYNEQFF.

This clone was found a few times. The chain recombines TRBV5-1 with TRBJ1-1, with D unresolved. Germline V gene lookup returns CDR1 SGHRS and CDR2 YFSETQ. V lost 2 bases to trimming and J lost 8 bases, with 7 bases between them. The length of the CDR3 is 11 residues. CDR3 bases: TGCGCCAGCAGCTTTGGCCCGGAAGCTTTCTTT. It codes for CASSFGPEAFF. The complete variable domain, with remaining parts taken from reference TRBV5-1 and TRBJ1-1, reads KAGVTQTPRYLIKTRGQQVTLSCSPISGHRSVSWYQQTPGQGLQFLFEYFSETQRNKGNFPGRFSGRQFSNSRSEMNVSTLELGDSALYLCASSFGPEAFFGQGTRLTVV.

The rearrangement uses TRBV24-1 and TRBJ2-5; the match to TRBD1 covers 7 bases. Per the germline V gene, CDR1 is KGHDR and CDR2 is SFDVKD. The CDR3 sequence is 17 residues long. V shed 2 bases, J shed 3 bases, and the junction held 11 bases outside the gene matches. CDR3 in amino acids: CATSDSNHRGREETQYF. The CDR3 DNA is TGTGCCACCAGTGATTCGAACCACAGGGGAAGGGAAGAGACCCAGTACTTC.

This chain connects TRBV7-2 to TRBJ2-3; 10 bases align to TRBD2. Unmatched junction bases numbered 7, after V lost 1 base and J lost 6 bases. CDR1 is SGHTA and CDR2 is FQGNSA in the germline V gene. CDR3 length: 16 residues. The CDR3 sequence: CASSLVSGGSLDTQYF. The CDR3 DNA follows: TGTGCCAGCAGCTTAGTTAGCGGGGGGTCCCTCGATACGCAGTATTTT. Filled out from reference TRBV7-2 and TRBJ2-3, the complete variable domain reads GAGVSQSPSNKVTEKGKDVELRCDPISGHTALYWYRQSLGQGLEFLIYFQGNSAPDKSGLPSDRFSAERTGGSVSTLTIQRTQQEDSAVYLCASSLVSGGSLDTQYFGPGTRLTVL.